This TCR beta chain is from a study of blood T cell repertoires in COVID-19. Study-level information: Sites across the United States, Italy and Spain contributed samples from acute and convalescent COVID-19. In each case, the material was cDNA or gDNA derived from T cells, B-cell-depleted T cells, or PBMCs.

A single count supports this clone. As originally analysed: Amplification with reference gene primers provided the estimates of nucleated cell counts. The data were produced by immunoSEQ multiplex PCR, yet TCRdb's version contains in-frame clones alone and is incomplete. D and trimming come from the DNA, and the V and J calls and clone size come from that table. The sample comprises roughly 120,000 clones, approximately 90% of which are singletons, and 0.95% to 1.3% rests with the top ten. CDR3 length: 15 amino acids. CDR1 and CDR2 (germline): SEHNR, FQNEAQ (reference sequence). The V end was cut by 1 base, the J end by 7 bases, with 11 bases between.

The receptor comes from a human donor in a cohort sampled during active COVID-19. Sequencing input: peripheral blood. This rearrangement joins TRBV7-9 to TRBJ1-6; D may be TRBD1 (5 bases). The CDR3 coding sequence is TGTGCCAGCAGCTTAGGGGGGGGATACAATTCACCCCTCCACTTT. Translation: CASSLGGGYNSPLHF. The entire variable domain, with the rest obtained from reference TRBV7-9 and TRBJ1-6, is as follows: DTGVSQNPRHKITKRGQNVTFRCDPISEHNRLYWYRQTLGQGPEFLTYFQNEAQLEKSRLLSDRFSAERPKGSFSTLEIQRTEQGDSAMYLCASSLGGGYNSPLHFGNGTRLTVT.